This TCR beta chain was documented in a study of blood T cell repertoires in COVID-19. With 0 bases removed from V and 0 bases from J, the gap between germline ends came to 6 bases. The germline V gene has CDR1 SGHRS and CDR2 YFSETQ. CDR3 size: 15 residues. The method was immunoSEQ multiplex PCR; TCRdb's version includes in-frame clones alone and lacks a portion of them. The sample contains roughly 200,000 clones, under 80% of which appear only once. The specimen was peripheral blood. V gene TRBV5-1 combines with J gene TRBJ1-4; D unresolved. The origin of this receptor is a man aged 50 to 60 who had recovered from COVID-19. The CDR3 DNA reads as TGCGCCAGCAGCTTGGGAGCTGCAACTAATGAAAAACTGTTTTTT. It is translated as CASSLGAATNEKLFF.